The 5 T cell receptor beta chains in this list originate from one sample, sequenced in a study of blood T cell repertoires in COVID-19. The protocol was immunoSEQ multiplex PCR, while the TCRdb copy is restricted to in-frame clones and leaves out a portion. The sample consists of hundreds of thousands of clones, 89% of them appearing once. What was sequenced was peripheral blood. The receptors were gathered from a young man with COVID-19, enrolled during active disease.

The V gene is TRBV6-5, the J gene TRBJ2-5; no reliable D call. The CDR3 is 13 amino acids. Per germline, CDR1 MNHEY and CDR2 SVGAGI. V gave up 6 bases and J gave up 6 bases, with 14 bases separating them. The CDR3 here is CASSPSEIQTQYF. The CDR3 coding sequence is TGTGCCAGCAGCCCCTCTGAGATTCAGACCCAGTACTTC.

V gene TRBV5-4 combines with J gene TRBJ2-7; TRBD1 might be the D (5 bases). CDR3 size: 15 residues. V dropped 0 bases and J dropped 5 bases, with 15 bases sitting between them. CDR1 is SGHNT, CDR2 YYREEE, per germline (reference sequence). The DNA for the CDR3 is TGTGCCAGCAGCTTGGCGTTCCAGGGTGGTAACGAGCAGTACTTC. This gives the protein CASSLAFQGGNEQYF.

J is TRBJ1-1 and V is TRBV27; 7 bases agree with TRBD1. Unmatched junction bases numbered 3, after V lost 5 bases and J lost 3 bases. Germline V gene sequence: CDR1 MNHEY, CDR2 SMNVEV (reference sequence). The CDR3 consists of 13 residues. This CDR3 is CASSTGDHTEAFF. In DNA, the CDR3 is TGTGCCAGCAGTACAGGGGACCACACTGAAGCTTTCTTT.

V usage is TRBV25-1 and J usage is TRBJ1-1; a weak D match, TRBD1 (5 bases). The V gene lost 6 bases and the J gene lost 0 bases, with 11 bases spanning the gap. Germline loops: CDR1 MGHDK, CDR2 SYGVNS. This CDR3 is 14 amino acids long. Written as DNA, the CDR3 is TGTGCCAGCAGCGTTACAGGAATGAACACTGAAGCTTTCTTT. It yields the protein CASSVTGMNTEAFF.

This chain links TRBV29-1 with TRBJ2-3; D is ambiguous. CDR1 and CDR2 (germline): SQVTM, ANQGSEA. This CDR3 spans 13 amino acids. V gave up 5 bases and J gave up 2 bases, with 11 bases separating them. The CDR3, as DNA: TGCAGCGTTAGTAGCAGCCACACAGATACGCAGTATTTT. As protein: CSVSSSHTDTQYF.